This TCR beta chain was obtained from a study of siplizumab effects on memory and regulatory T cells. The study's findings and limits: Siplizumab significantly brought down the alloreactive sequences that trace back to unstimulated CD4+ memory cells. Suppressive activity of Tregs proliferating in siplizumab cultures remained unconfirmed.

In the case of this clone: Its antigen is still unknown.

Per-sample assaying covered 95,000 to 100,000 TCR templates. Sequencing used immunoSEQ multiplex PCR; TCRdb keeps in-frame clones, though not all of them. The sample consists of tens of thousands of clones, roughly nine tenths of them appearing once. Germline CDR1 and CDR2: SNHLY and FYNNEI. V was trimmed by 8 bases and J by 2 bases, leaving 15 bases between them. This CDR3 has 14 amino acids. Specimen: CD8+ T cells sorted from blood. This clonotype originated in a human donor in good health. The genes are TRBV2 and TRBJ1-1; the D is unclear. In nucleotides, the CDR3 is TGTGCCAGCTTTCGGAGCGACGGTAACACTGAAGCTTTCTTT. The encoded protein is CASFRSDGNTEAFF.